This T cell receptor beta chain was captured by sequencing in a study of cytomegalovirus exposure and HLA in healthy donors. Study-level information: Of all 370 or so donors who were genotyped, 75% to 85% belonged to the Caucasian-associated ancestry cluster.

V shed 4 bases and J shed 0 bases, with 10 bases lying between them. There are 14 residues in the CDR3. Germline CDR1 LNHNV, CDR2 YYDKDF (reference sequence). PCR amplification relied on 60 Vbeta primers (plus 13 Jbeta primers). Libraries were prepared by immunoSEQ multiplex PCR; TCRdb keeps only in-frame clonotypes and omits some of them. Among fewer than 200,000 clones listed, 75% to 85% were seen once. General study points: Near-uniform donor sequencing depth was presumed by presence/absence analyses. A later analysis showed that HLA-associated TCR beta chains had undergone more clonal expansion than equally common others. Reportedly, fewer N-insertions than the 666-donor mean appeared in an Asian-associated ancestry cluster in a later analysis.

Regarding this clone: Its target is unknown.

The sequencing input was PBMCs. This sequence originates from a woman between 18 and 29 years old in good health and CMV-seropositive. The chain uses TRBV15 and TRBJ2-7, with D tentatively TRBD1 (6 bases). CDR3: CATSTRTDSYEQYF. CDR3 nucleotide sequence: TGTGCCACCAGCACACGGACAGACTCCTACGAGCAGTACTTC.